This T cell receptor (beta chain) was recovered during a study of blood T cells in healthy people across ages. The V gene lost 7 bases and the J gene lost 6 bases, with 11 bases spanning the gap. CDR1 is MNHEY and CDR2 is SVGAGI in the germline V gene. This CDR3 region has 12 residues. It was with a sample-barcoded 5' primer and a J-beta primer mix that a second PCR of roughly 6 to 12 cycles was run. TCRdb called the 5' RACE reads again in MiXCR, with one record for every CDR3 protein. The repertoire holds roughly 1 million distinct CDR3 sequences, with approximately 25% as singletons. The sample was also reused in another study, on T cells of mothers and their children. Turning to that study: RNA that had been extracted went wholly into cDNA synthesis, at 1.5 ug per 15 ul.

The source material was blood. The receptor comes from a girl aged 2 to 10 in good health. The gene calls are TRBV6-5 and TRBJ2-3; D uncertain. CDR3 DNA: TGTGCCAGCACCGAAGGTGGGGATACGCAGTATTTT. Translating it yields CASTEGGDTQYF.